The clone carrying this TCR beta chain has more than one count but fewer than ten. As yet, its antigen is unknown. This entry comes from a study of graft-versus-host responses after intestinal transplantation. About the study: Recipients uniformly received anti-thymocyte globulin induction, followed by tacrolimus and steroids for about three years. General study results and limits: Present in recipient marrow, GvH clones included some that appeared first in ileum or blood. Early post-transplant declines in HvG were associated with peak levels of circulating GvH clones.

TCRdb's copy holds only in-frame clones and misses some; the assay was immunoSEQ multiplex PCR. The data show around 50,000 clones, with roughly 80% seen just once and around 0.5% held by the top ten. Germline-derived CDR1 and CDR2 are SGHNT and YYREEE (reference sequence). CDR3 length: 15 residues. Losses at the gene ends were 4 bases for V and 6 bases for J; bases not matched to a gene: 10. The receptor was isolated from a human donor who was the organ donor for an intestinal transplant. The chain carries TRBV5-4 and TRBJ2-7, with 10 bases that match TRBD1. The source material was unstimulated CD4+ T cells sorted from spleen or lymph node cells, sampled before transplant. The CDR3 nucleotides read TGTGCCAGCAGCGCAGCCGGGACAGGGGTTCGCGAGCAGTACTTC. It is translated as CASSAAGTGVREQYF.